This T cell receptor (beta chain) was sequenced in a study of cytomegalovirus exposure and HLA in healthy donors. 13 Jbeta primers and 60 Vbeta primers were used for the PCR. Clones were read by immunoSEQ multiplex PCR, and TCRdb kept only the in-frame ones, dropping some. The table has some 150,000 clones, roughly 80% seen once. CDR3 size: 17 residues. Losses at the gene ends were 5 bases for V and 7 bases for J; bases not matched to a gene: 18. Germline V gene data show CDR1 as SGHVS and CDR2 as FNYEAQ. The sequenced sample was PBMCs. This clonotype was obtained from a male donor in good health and CMV-seronegative. This chain joins TRBV7-6 and TRBJ2-5; 8 positions agree with TRBD2. DNA for the CDR3: TGTGCCAGCAGCCTACCGAGAAGCGGGAGAGCGAAAGGGACCCAGTACTTC. Translation: CASSLPRSGRAKGTQYF.